The 22 T cell receptor beta chains listed next were all sequenced from one sample in a study of blood T cell repertoires in COVID-19. Only in-frame clones appear in the TCRdb table, and some are missing; sequencing was by immunoSEQ multiplex PCR. The data show about 220,000 clones, around 87% seen once. Sequenced input: PBMCs or T cells enriched from blood (not recorded which). These receptors were collected from a woman younger than 35 in a cohort exposed to, infected with or recovered from COVID-19 (not recorded which).

This chain uses TRBV12-3 or TRBV12-4 with TRBJ1-2; 7 bases fit TRBD1. The V gene end was trimmed by 5 bases and the J gene end by 4 bases; junction bases not matched to a gene: 4. The length of the CDR3 is 13 residues. DNA for the CDR3: TGTGCCAGCAGTGCAGGGACAGCCTATGGCTACACCTTC. This sequence encodes CASSAGTAYGYTF.

The chain couples TRBV7-9 to TRBJ2-7; TRBD2 is a possible D gene (7 bases). Trimming pared 5 bases from V and 7 bases from J, leaving 15 bases between. CDR1 and CDR2 (germline): SEHNR, FQNEAQ (reference sequence). This CDR3 spans 13 amino acids. The CDR3 sequence: CASSLAGAEEQYF. In DNA, the CDR3 is TGTGCCAGCAGCCTCGCGGGGGCGGAAGAGCAGTACTTC.

The count of this clone is one. Other DNA sequences in this sample translate to the same CDR3. The CDR3 here is CATSDAGFSYNEQFF. CDR3 DNA: TGTGCCACCAGTGATGCGGGATTCTCCTACAATGAGCAGTTCTTC. The gene calls are TRBV24-1 and TRBJ2-1, with D perhaps matching TRBD2 (6 bases). Germline V lookup: CDR1 KGHDR, CDR2 SFDVKD. This CDR3 comprises 15 residues. The V end lost 3 bases, the J end lost 0 bases, and 8 bases lay between the germline ends.

This chain links TRBV13 with TRBJ1-1; TRBD1 matches at 7 bases. The CDR3 runs 13 residues. Unmatched junction bases numbered 1, after V lost 3 bases and J lost 3 bases. Germline V gene lookup returns CDR1 PRHDT and CDR2 FYEKMQ (reference sequence). The CDR3 spells CASSFDRDTEAFF. CDR3 nucleotides: TGTGCCAGCAGCTTCGACAGGGACACTGAAGCTTTCTTT.

The chain recombines TRBV11-3 with TRBJ1-1; 9 bases are shared with TRBD1. Looked up from germline, CDR1 is SGHNT and CDR2 is YENEEA. Trimming cost V 2 bases and J 1 base; bases outside gene matches: 2. The CDR3 spans 15 residues. The CDR3 loop is CASSLLGQGNTEAFF. CDR3 DNA sequence: TGTGCCAGCAGCTTACTGGGACAGGGGAACACTGAAGCTTTCTTT.

The V call is TRBV27, the J call TRBJ2-3, with D possibly matching TRBD2 (5 bases). Trimming took 5 bases from V and 4 from J, leaving 7 bases between them. CDR3 length: 12 amino acids. Per germline, CDR1 MNHEY and CDR2 SMNVEV (reference sequence). CDR3 sequence (DNA): TGTGCCAGCAGTGGGGAGCCAGATACGCAGTATTTT. Amino acids: CASSGEPDTQYF.

The CDR3 loop is CASSPGGGLAGEHYEQYF. The CDR3 nucleotides are TGTGCCAGCAGCCCAGGGGGGGGACTAGCGGGAGAGCACTACGAGCAGTACTTC. The rearrangement uses TRBV7-2 and TRBJ2-7; TRBD2 matches at 14 bases. Germline V CDR1 and CDR2: SGHTA, FQGNSA. The CDR3 is 18 amino acids. V shed 5 bases, J shed 3 bases, and the junction held 12 bases outside the gene matches.

The chain couples TRBV6-4 to TRBJ1-1, with TRBD1 matching 7 bases. V shed 2 bases and J 5 bases; nucleotides not matched to a gene: 11. This CDR3 region has 16 residues. Germline CDR1 MRHNA, CDR2 SNTAGT. This chain's CDR3 is CASSDHPQGMGTEAFF. The CDR3 coding sequence is TGTGCCAGCAGTGACCATCCACAGGGGATGGGGACTGAAGCTTTCTTT.

The chain employs TRBV21-1 and TRBJ1-4; no check of the table's D call, TRBD1, against the DNA was made. TRBV21-1 is assigned pseudogene status. The CDR3 covers 18 residues. CDR3 bases: TGTGCCAGCAGCAAAGCGCTAGGGACAGGAACCTCTAATGAAAAACTGTTTTTT. Translated: CASSKALGTGTSNEKLFF.

The genes are TRBV27 and TRBJ1-1; TRBD1 matches 11 bases. Unmatched junction bases numbered 22, after V lost 6 bases and J lost 1 base. Germline V gives CDR1 MNHEY, CDR2 SMNVEV (reference sequence). The CDR3 has 21 amino acids. CDR3 amino acids: CASRRDLGQGAFREWNTEAFF. The CDR3 DNA reads as TGTGCCAGCAGACGCGATTTAGGACAGGGGGCGTTTAGGGAGTGGAACACTGAAGCTTTCTTT.

The chain links TRBV28 to TRBJ1-1; D is uncertain. V lost 5 bases and J lost 2, with 3 bases in between. Germline values: CDR1 MDHEN, CDR2 SYDVKM. CDR3 length equals 11 residues. This CDR3 reads CASSQNTEAFF. The CDR3 nucleotides are TGTGCCAGCAGTCAAAACACTGAAGCTTTCTTT.

This clone was recorded once. This chain joins TRBV11-2 and TRBJ2-1; D gene ambiguous. This CDR3 comprises 17 residues. V lost 1 base and J 0 bases, leaving 13 bases between the germline ends. In germline, CDR1 is SGHAT, CDR2 FQNNGV. The CDR3 DNA reads TGTGCCAGCAGCTTAGGCGGCAGATTTAGCTCCTACAATGAGCAGTTCTTC. This translates into CASSLGGRFSSYNEQFF.

This sequence joins TRBV6-2 or TRBV6-3 and TRBJ2-7; the D gene is possibly TRBD2 (5 bases). Germline-derived CDR1 and CDR2 are MNHEY and SVGEGT. This CDR3 spans 15 amino acids. Trimming shortened V by 2 bases and J by 7 bases, and 18 bases separated the two germline ends. The CDR3 DNA reads TGTGCCAGCAGTTACGACCCTAGCTCGGGCGGTGAGCAGTACTTC. Translation: CASSYDPSSGGEQYF.

The chain links TRBV10-3 to TRBJ1-2; 10 bases agree with TRBD1. The CDR3 spans 15 residues. CDR1 and CDR2 from the germline V gene are ENHRY and SYGVKD. V lost 8 bases to trimming and J lost 4 bases; unmatched junction nucleotides: 10. CDR3 loop: CAIDLTGGAGYGYTF. For the CDR3, the DNA is TGTGCCATCGACTTGACAGGGGGCGCCGGCTATGGCTACACCTTC.

The chain couples TRBV24-1 to TRBJ2-2; TRBD2 matches at 13 bases. The V gene end was trimmed by 7 bases and the J gene end by 0 bases; junction bases not matched to a gene: 13. Germline V gene sequence: CDR1 KGHDR, CDR2 SFDVKD. The CDR3 runs to 20 residues. The CDR3 is CATRDQPTSGRPTNTGELFF. Here the CDR3 DNA reads TGTGCCACCAGGGACCAACCGACTAGCGGGAGGCCTACGAACACCGGGGAGCTGTTTTTT.

Concerning this clone itself: The sample holds other DNA sequences that translate to the same CDR3. The chain recombines TRBV7-3 with TRBJ2-5; maybe TRBD2 (7 bases). Trimming pared 5 bases from V and 4 bases from J, leaving 14 bases between. The CDR3 sequence is 14 residues long. Germline-derived CDR1 and CDR2 are SGHTA and FQGTGA. CDR3: CASSPNRGAETQYF. The CDR3 nucleotides are TGTGCCAGCAGCCCAAACCGGGGGGCAGAGACCCAGTACTTC.

This rearrangement joins TRBV28 to TRBJ1-2; a weak D match, TRBD1 (5 bases). The CDR3 loop spans 15 amino acids. Germline V gives CDR1 MDHEN, CDR2 SYDVKM. The V and J ends lost 3 bases and 4 bases respectively, with 15 bases between them. The DNA of the CDR3 is TGTGCCAGCAGTTTGGGGGGTCGGGGAATCTATGGCTACACCTTC. It codes for CASSLGGRGIYGYTF.

DNA for the CDR3: TGTGCCAGCAGCCTGACTAGCGGGGTTAACGAGCAGTACTTC. Translated, it gives CASSLTSGVNEQYF. J is TRBJ2-7 and V is TRBV5-6, with 11 bases that match TRBD2. The CDR3 contains 14 residues. Per the germline V gene, CDR1 is SGHDT and CDR2 is YYEEEE. After removal of 4 bases from V and 5 bases from J, the junction contained 5 bases not matched to a gene.

The chain has TRBV7-9 and TRBJ1-2; D remains ambiguous. The germline V and J ends were trimmed by 5 bases and 4 bases, with 17 bases remaining between them. Germline CDR1 and CDR2: SEHNR and FQNEAQ (reference sequence). The CDR3 length is 15 residues. The CDR3 region has the DNA TGTGCCAGCAGCCAGGAGGTAACTCCCCCCTATGGCTACACCTTC. Translating it yields CASSQEVTPPYGYTF.

The rearrangement uses TRBV21-1 and TRBJ1-1. TRBV21-1 is a known pseudogene. This CDR3 is 16 amino acids long. CDR3 nucleotides: TGTGCCAGCAGCAAAACCGACTTTAGGTCGAACACTGAAGCTTTCTTT. Residues: CASSKTDFRSNTEAFF.

The chain joins TRBV19 to TRBJ1-1; a possible D gene is TRBD1 (5 bases). V dropped 5 bases and J dropped 4 bases, with 11 bases sitting between them. Germline V gene data show CDR1 as LNHDA and CDR2 as SQIVND (reference sequence). CDR3 size: 13 residues. The CDR3: CASSPQGFTEAFF. The DNA for the CDR3 is TGTGCCAGTAGTCCCCAGGGTTTCACTGAAGCTTTCTTT.

CDR3 bases: TGTGCCAGCAGCTTAGATGGCGGCAGCGGCACCATATATTTT. This codes for CASSLDGGSGTIYF. The V and J genes are TRBV7-3 and TRBJ1-3; D gene ambiguous. Trimming removed 2 bases at V and 9 bases at J, with 14 bases between. Germline lookup yields CDR1 SGHTA and CDR2 FQGTGA. The CDR3 totals 14 residues.